What follows describes a single TCR beta chain. Profiled with immunoSEQ multiplex PCR; TCRdb holds only in-frame clones, not every one. Of approximately 98,000 clones detected, 80% to 90% appear once; the ten largest clones hold roughly 1.9%. Treatment denoted: preoperative locoregional IRX-2 cytokine immunotherapy. Samples came from a phase Ib trial of preoperative locoregional IRX-2 cytokine immunotherapy. Germline V gives CDR1 MNHGY, CDR2 SAAAGT. This CDR3 region has 14 residues. V lost 2 bases, J lost 5 bases, and 5 bases stayed unmatched. The data originate from a study of preoperative IRX-2 immunotherapy in early breast cancer.

The input for sequencing was tumor tissue, taken after IRX-2 immunotherapy. The rearrangement uses TRBV6-8 and TRBJ1-2; 7 nucleotides align to TRBD1. This receptor was identified in a human donor with breast cancer. This CDR3 reads CASSYQGQTYGYTF. The CDR3 nucleotides read TGTGCCAGCAGTTACCAGGGACAGACTTATGGCTACACCTTC.